The clone carrying this T cell receptor (beta chain) was detected only a few times. Its antigen is not known. These data originate in a study of PD-1 blockade in mismatch repair-deficient tumors. Study overall: Patients had around twelve mismatch repair-deficient cancer types, all previously treated and progressing.

Losses at the gene ends were 3 bases for V and 3 bases for J; bases not matched to a gene: 5. Germline-derived CDR1 and CDR2 are LNHDA and SQIVND (reference sequence). The CDR3 contains 16 residues. The table came from immunoSEQ multiplex PCR; TCRdb's copy has only in-frame clones and leaves some out. Altogether about 110,000 clones are present, about three quarters being singletons, with the ten largest covering 4% to 6%. Broader study findings: Rapid post-treatment expansion, then contraction, generally preceding radiologic response, marked tumor-resident clones.

This rearrangement joins TRBV19 to TRBJ2-6; 7 nucleotides align to TRBD1. The sequence was collected from an adult with mismatch repair-deficient cancer. The sample consisted of peripheral blood, taken 60 weeks after starting pembrolizumab. In DNA, the CDR3 is TGTGCCAGTAGTATCAGGGCAGGGGGTGGGGCCAACGTCCTGACTTTC. It yields the protein CASSIRAGGGANVLTF.